The TCR beta chain under discussion was sequenced for a study of beta chain features in type 1 diabetes (dated by TCRdb to 2016 to 2018). Regarding the complete study: Mean age, gender distribution, total cell number and subset yield did not differ between patients and healthy donors. A total of roughly 98,000,000 sorted cells were examined across all samples, and RNA yield correlated strongly with the number of cells per subset. In the study, TCRB repertoires of sorted circulating CD4+ T cell subsets from recently diagnosed type 1 diabetes patients were compared with those of matched healthy donors. Whereas all 30 or so donors provided naive and central memory subsets, regulatory and stem cell-like memory subsets were isolated from just 8 patients and roughly eight healthy donors.

Study-level results and caveats: Because cDNA was sequenced instead of genomic DNA, highly expressing activated cells could be over-represented, though the groups showed no difference in activation or CD3 levels. Shorter templates might be favored by PCR, yet because patient and control samples were amplified and corrected together, any such skew would affect both groups equally. Type 1 diabetes patients showed a moderate but significant shortening of TCRB CDR3 length in all four CD4+ subsets. Because the HLA sub-analyses included only small numbers of individuals, any influence of HLA type on TCRB rearrangement was left unresolved. The naive, central memory and regulatory TCRB repertoires appeared to resemble one another more closely among patients than among healthy donors. Patients with type 1 diabetes made fewer insertions and deleted more nucleotides at VDJ recombination sites, implying thymic rearrangement abnormalities.

This clone was seen a few times. Its antigen is unknown. Base qualities are missing; no much larger clone stands one base away. Each donor gave one peripheral blood draw, averaging roughly 0.11 L, which was collected into heparinised tubes. Naive, central memory, regulatory and stem cell-like memory CD4+ T cells were sorted on a BD FACSAria II using a panel including CD45RO, CCR7, CD25, CD127, CD95 and CD27. A purity above 98% was achieved for all sorted populations. Right away, PBMCs were isolated by Lymphoprep density gradient centrifugation and were stained directly, with no culture step. So that batch effects would be minimized, each experiment stained and sorted samples in pairs, pairing one healthy donor with one patient. The High Capacity cDNA Reverse Transcription Kit was used to reverse transcribe all of the isolated RNA, meaning that expressed TCRB transcripts were what got sequenced. Deep immunoSEQ sequencing was performed on naive, central memory and regulatory T cell samples, with an average of roughly 3.6 million total reads per sample. Sorted cells were lysed in RLT buffer and RNA was extracted with DNase-treated RNeasy Micro or Mini kits, depending on cell number. To prevent cross-contamination, each cell subset was processed individually, whereas patient and healthy donor samples were processed jointly. TCRB sequences were amplified from cDNA with the immunoSEQ multiplex PCR, producing 87-bp fragments spanning the CDR3 region. The amplicons were sequenced using the Illumina HiSeq platform. Per the authors' processing: Synthetic template baselines were used to correct PCR bias computationally, reads within Hamming distance 2 were collapsed together, and singletons that could not be merged were discarded. Reads were aligned against IMGT to assign V, D and J genes, CDR3 length and insertions or deletions at six rearrangement sites. Within each subset, clonotype counts were normalized to sorted cell number, and only after that were true diversity and Gini coefficients computed with the tcR R package. Repertoire sharing was quantified using the overlap coefficient calculated on TCRB nucleotide sequences. TCRdb took over this immuneACCESS table, retaining in-frame rearrangements with V and J assigned. Such tables are incomplete; in checked studies, under half of the missing clones stem from an unresolved V gene, and the remainder is unexplained. The DNA gave D and trimming, while V, J and clone size come from that table. For this sample the table gives 85,000 to 110,000 clones, of which roughly 28% were detected only once. About 0.57% of the sample rests with the top ten.

The germline V gene (reference sequence) specifies GTSNPN as CDR1 and SVGIG as CDR2. The CDR3 contains 16 residues, cysteine and phenylalanine counted. Only CDR3 DNA is held: 48 bases, read in frame from base 1. From V the trimming removes 1 base and from J it removes 9 bases, while the gene matches leave 8 bases of the junction unaccounted for. The receptor was derived from a woman aged 18-30 years with type 1 diabetes. Recombination connected TRBV30 to TRBJ2-1; 14 bases in between match TRBD2. The sequenced material came from central memory CD4+ T cells from blood. The CDR3 region has the sequence CAWSGGLAGEYGEQFF. At the DNA level, the sequence is TGTGCCTGGAGTGGGGGACTAGCGGGAGAATATGGTGAGCAGTTCTTC. The variable domain in full, with residues beyond the CDR3 obtained from the reference TRBV30 and TRBJ2-1 genes, is SQTIHQWPATLVQPVGSPLSLECTVEGTSNPNLYWYRQAAGRGLQLLFYSVGIGQISSEVPQNLSASRPQDRQFILSSKKLLLSDSGFYLCAWSGGLAGEYGEQFFGPGTRLTVL.